A selection of T cell receptor beta chains follows, all from one sample in a study of blood T cell repertoires in COVID-19. Generated by immunoSEQ multiplex PCR, the TCRdb table keeps only in-frame clones and is missing some. The data show under 250,000 clones, roughly 86% seen once. The sequencing sample was made of PBMCs or T cells enriched from blood (not recorded which). Receptors originate from a woman aged 30 to 39 with acute COVID-19. Both conserved end residues are part of each CDR3. The order of the fields is D gene, J gene, V gene, clone size, CDR3 protein, CDR3 DNA. The D gene is left open where the match is weak. Not all rows give a size; the values are once, few, many and, for expanded clones, a class.

>.|TRBJ2-3|TRBV20-1|.
CSASAAGGTDTQYF
TGCAGTGCTAGTGCGGCAGGGGGCACAGATACGCAGTATTTT
>TRBD1|TRBJ1-1|TRBV19|.
CASSLGTGNTEAFF
TGTGCCAGTAGTCTGGGGACAGGGAACACTGAAGCTTTCTTT
>TRBD1|TRBJ1-6|TRBV30|.
CAWKHRGNSPLHF
TGTGCCTGGAAACACAGGGGTAATTCACCCCTCCACTTT
>.|TRBJ2-2|TRBV30|.
CAWSGLGYTGELFF
TGTGCCTGGAGTGGCCTCGGGTACACCGGGGAGCTGTTTTTT
>.|TRBJ1-4|TRBV6-2/TRBV6-3|.
CASSPSGISNEKLFF
TGTGCCAGCAGTCCATCCGGGATCTCTAATGAAAAACTGTTTTTT
>.|TRBJ2-3|TRBV29-1|.
CSVDAGAGDTQYF
TGCAGCGTTGATGCGGGGGCGGGAGATACGCAGTATTTT
>TRBD1|TRBJ1-3|TRBV5-6|.
CASSEDRGIWNTIYF
TGTGCCAGCAGCGAGGACAGGGGGATTTGGAACACCATATATTTT
>TRBD1|TRBJ2-2|TRBV3-1/TRBV3-2|.
CASRPTGGFGELFF
TGTGCCAGCAGGCCGACAGGGGGGTTCGGGGAGCTGTTTTTT
>.|TRBJ1-3|TRBV9|.
CASSVAGGGNTIYF
TGTGCCAGCAGCGTAGCCGGGGGTGGAAACACCATATATTTT
>TRBD1|TRBJ1-5|TRBV28|.
CASSSGTGVNYSNQPQHF
TGTGCCAGCAGTTCCGGGACAGGGGTAAATTATAGCAATCAGCCCCAGCATTTT
>.|TRBJ1-1|TRBV2|few
CAGVETASKAFF
TGTGCCGGAGTCGAGACGGCTTCTAAAGCTTTCTTT
>.|TRBJ1-4|TRBV2|.
CASRGIHVKLFF
TGTGCCAGCAGGGGCATACATGTAAAACTGTTTTTT
>.|TRBJ2-3|TRBV19|few
CATRGQGIDTQYF
TGTGCCACCCGCGGGCAGGGGATAGATACGCAGTATTTT
>.|TRBJ2-7|TRBV2|.
CASSDRGFTYEQYF
TGTGCCAGCAGTGACAGGGGATTTACCTACGAGCAGTACTTC
>TRBD1|TRBJ1-1|TRBV10-1|.
CASSESRGRRTEAFF
TGCGCCAGCAGTGAGTCAAGGGGGCGCAGGACTGAAGCTTTCTTT
>.|TRBJ1-2|TRBV6-5|.
CASSQTATYGYTF
TGTGCCAGCAGTCAGACAGCTACCTATGGCTACACCTTC
>.|TRBJ1-4|TRBV5-4|.
CASTPSGGNEKLFF
TGTGCCAGCACCCCTAGCGGGGGCAATGAAAAACTGTTTTTT
>.|TRBJ2-1|TRBV19|.
CASSRGLMTYNEQFF
TGTGCCAGTAGTAGAGGGCTGATGACCTACAATGAGCAGTTCTTC
>.|TRBJ1-5|TRBV7-8|.
CASSSTGVSNQPQHF
TGTGCCAGCAGCTCCACAGGAGTAAGCAATCAGCCCCAGCATTTT
>TRBD1|TRBJ1-5|TRBV6-1|.
CASSESGQGNQPQHF
TGTGCCAGCAGTGAATCGGGACAGGGGAATCAGCCCCAGCATTTT
>TRBD1|TRBJ1-6|TRBV6-5|.
CASSYGTGISPLHF
TGTGCCAGCAGTTATGGGACAGGGATTTCACCCCTCCACTTT
>.|TRBJ2-7|TRBV7-8|.
CASSFLTGAAYEQYF
TGTGCCAGCAGCTTTCTAACTGGGGCTGCCTACGAGCAGTACTTC
>.|TRBJ2-2|TRBV18|.
CASSLRGTENTGELFF
TGTGCCAGCTCACTTCGCGGGACAGAAAACACCGGGGAGCTGTTTTTT
>TRBD1|TRBJ2-3|TRBV15|.
CATSSPWGTGETDTQYF
TGTGCCACCAGCAGTCCTTGGGGTACAGGGGAGACAGATACGCAGTATTTT
>.|TRBJ2-6|TRBV14|once
CASSQASGANVLTF
TGTGCCAGCAGCCAGGCCTCTGGGGCCAACGTCCTGACTTTC
>TRBD1|TRBJ1-1|TRBV2|once
CASSEGQLNTEAFF
TGTGCCAGCAGTGAGGGACAGCTTAACACTGAAGCTTTCTTT
>.|TRBJ1-5|TRBV2|.
CASSDGQWNQPQHF
TGTGCCAGCAGTGATGGGCAGTGGAATCAGCCCCAGCATTTT
>TRBD1|TRBJ1-2|TRBV5-4|.
CASSRWTGANYGYTF
TGTGCCAGCAGCAGATGGACAGGGGCAAACTATGGCTACACCTTC
>.|TRBJ1-2|TRBV2|.
CASKKWHSGRAQRTGYTF
TGTGCCAGCAAAAAATGGCACTCTGGCAGGGCCCAAAGGACTGGCTACACCTTC
>.|TRBJ1-1|TRBV11-2|once
CASSSGDTEAFF
TGTGCCAGCAGTTCAGGGGACACTGAAGCTTTCTTT
>.|TRBJ2-7|TRBV9|once
CASSAEQGPSYEQYF
TGTGCCAGCAGCGCGGAACAGGGCCCGTCCTACGAGCAGTACTTC
>.|TRBJ1-2|TRBV3-1/TRBV3-2|.
CASSQDRKGYTF
TGTGCCAGCAGCCAAGACAGGAAAGGCTACACCTTC
>TRBD1|TRBJ1-1|TRBV5-1|.
CASSLGAGGGNTEAFF
TGCGCCAGCAGCTTGGGGGCAGGGGGCGGCAACACTGAAGCTTTCTTT
>TRBD1|TRBJ1-2|TRBV5-1|.
CASSLNRGDYGYTF
TGCGCCAGCAGCTTAAACAGGGGCGACTATGGCTACACCTTC
>TRBD1|TRBJ1-2|TRBV7-9|.
CASSLADTGQGLYGYTF
TGTGCCAGCAGCTTAGCGGACACGGGACAGGGCCTCTATGGCTACACCTTC
>.|TRBJ1-5|TRBV2|few
CASRAPYSNQPQHF
TGTGCCAGCAGGGCCCCTTATAGCAATCAGCCCCAGCATTTT
>TRBD1|TRBJ1-4|TRBV6-5|.
CASSPGTGGGKLFF
TGTGCCAGCAGCCCCGGGACAGGGGGTGGAAAACTGTTTTTT
>.|TRBJ1-1|TRBV19|.
CASSAPRELNTEAFF
TGTGCCAGTAGTGCCCCAAGGGAGCTGAACACTGAAGCTTTCTTT
>TRBD2|TRBJ2-3|TRBV9|.
CASSHPLAGAPEDTDTQYF
TGTGCCAGCAGCCACCCCTTAGCGGGGGCTCCGGAAGACACAGATACGCAGTATTTT
>.|TRBJ1-3|TRBV12-3/TRBV12-4|once
CASSSTAGNTIYF
TGTGCCAGCAGTTCGACAGCCGGAAACACCATATATTTT
>TRBD1|TRBJ1-1|TRBV9|.
CASSVEQGARAEAFF
TGTGCCAGCAGCGTAGAACAGGGGGCTAGGGCTGAAGCTTTCTTT
>.|TRBJ1-5|TRBV28|.
CASSTFRGHDQPQHF
TGTGCCAGCAGTACCTTTAGGGGTCACGATCAGCCCCAGCATTTT
>.|TRBJ1-3|TRBV5-5|.
CASSLEPRGNTIYF
TGTGCCAGCAGCTTAGAGCCGCGGGGGAACACCATATATTTT
>.|TRBJ1-2|TRBV27|once
CASSLTVLNGYTF
TGTGCCAGCAGTTTAACAGTACTCAATGGCTACACCTTC
>.|TRBJ1-3|TRBV13|.
CASSLEGSGTGNTIYF
TGTGCCAGCAGCTTAGAGGGTTCGGGGACTGGAAACACCATATATTTT
>.|TRBJ2-7|TRBV19|.
CASSPWGQGVTYEQYF
TGTGCCAGTAGCCCATGGGGGCAGGGTGTAACCTACGAGCAGTACTTC
>.|TRBJ2-1|TRBV5-1|.
CASSLATVNNEQFF
TGCGCCAGCAGCTTGGCGACAGTTAACAATGAGCAGTTCTTC
>.|TRBJ2-3|TRBV7-3|.
CASSKQGHGDTQYF
TGTGCCAGCAGCAAACAGGGACATGGCGATACGCAGTATTTT